These 14 T cell receptor beta chains came from one sample sequenced in a study of cytomegalovirus exposure and HLA in healthy donors. The PCR was carried out with 60 Vbeta primers and 13 Jbeta primers. The protocol was immunoSEQ multiplex PCR, while the TCRdb copy is restricted to in-frame clones and leaves out a portion. The table includes approximately 90,000 clones, approximately 80% detected once. The sample consisted of PBMCs. These receptors all stem from a man aged 25-45 years in good health and CMV-seronegative.

The chain uses TRBV27 and TRBJ2-2; no definite D call. CDR1 is MNHEY, CDR2 SMNVEV, per germline (reference sequence). The CDR3 consists of 15 residues. V lost 3 bases, J lost 1 base, and 9 bases lay in between. The CDR3 DNA follows: TGTGCCAGCAGTTTGTCGGTCTTGAACACCGGGGAGCTGTTTTTT. Amino acid sequence: CASSLSVLNTGELFF.

The chain joins TRBV28 to TRBJ2-1, with a possible D match to TRBD1 (5 bases). Germline CDR1 is MDHEN and CDR2 is SYDVKM. CDR3 length: 13 residues. The V gene lost 3 bases and the J gene lost 7 bases, with 10 bases spanning the gap. CDR3 sequence reads: CASSLLGVNEQFF. The CDR3, as DNA: TGTGCCAGCAGTTTGCTAGGGGTGAATGAGCAGTTCTTC.

The CDR3 spells CASKQGIGGNQPQHF. DNA of the CDR3: TGTGCCAGCAAGCAGGGAATAGGAGGCAATCAGCCCCAGCATTTT. The chain combines TRBV27 with TRBJ1-5; D perhaps matches TRBD1 (5 bases). The germline V and J ends were trimmed by 7 bases and 2 bases, with 15 bases remaining between them. Germline loops: CDR1 MNHEY, CDR2 SMNVEV (reference sequence). CDR3 length: 15 amino acids.

The chain links TRBV19 to TRBJ2-5; 9 bases match TRBD2. This CDR3 has 16 amino acids. Germline loops: CDR1 LNHDA, CDR2 SQIVND (reference sequence). The junction had 9 bases not matched to a gene; V was cut back by 3 bases and J by 4 bases. The CDR3 loop reads CASSIGYSGGRETQYF. The CDR3 DNA reads as TGTGCCAGTAGTATCGGGTATAGCGGGGGACGAGAGACCCAGTACTTC.

The CDR3: CASTRNTGTGWRDTQYF. The CDR3 DNA follows: TGTGCCAGCACCCGGAATACCGGGACAGGGTGGAGGGATACGCAGTATTTT. The chain links TRBV2 to TRBJ2-3; 9 bases fit TRBD1. The CDR3 is 17 amino acids. Germline values: CDR1 SNHLY, CDR2 FYNNEI. Germline trimming cut 7 bases from V and 6 bases from J; bases unmatched to any gene: 17. The variable domain in full, completed from reference TRBV2 and TRBJ2-3, reads EPEVTQTPSHQVTQMGQEVILRCVPISNHLYFYWYRQILGQKVEFLVSFYNNEISEKSEIFDDQFSVERPDGSNFTLKIRSTKLEDSAMYFCASTRNTGTGWRDTQYFGPGTRLTVL.

CDR3: CAWSKGGRIEYEQYF. The CDR3 DNA reads TGTGCCTGGAGTAAAGGCGGGAGGATTGAGTACGAGCAGTACTTC. This sequence joins TRBV30 and TRBJ2-7, with TRBD2 matching 8 bases. The length of the CDR3 is 15 residues. Germline values: CDR1 GTSNPN, CDR2 SVGIG (reference sequence). Trimming at V came to 2 bases and at J to 4 bases, leaving 10 bases not matched to a gene. Full variable domain (rest looked up from reference TRBV30 and TRBJ2-7): SQTIHQWPATLVQPVGSPLSLECTVEGTSNPNLYWYRQAAGRGLQLLFYSVGIGQISSEVPQNLSASRPQDRQFILSSKKLLLSDSGFYLCAWSKGGRIEYEQYFGPGTRLTVT.

The genes are TRBV10-3 and TRBJ1-1, with a possible D match to TRBD1 (6 bases). The germline gives CDR1 ENHRY, CDR2 SYGVKD. The V gene lost 7 bases and the J gene lost 1 base, with 13 bases spanning the gap. The CDR3 covers 14 residues. CDR3 loop: CAIKLTGTNTEAFF. CDR3 bases: TGTGCCATCAAACTCACAGGGACGAACACTGAAGCTTTCTTT.

A few counts support this clone. The rearrangement uses TRBV5-1 and TRBJ2-7, with D possibly TRBD1 on 5 matching bases. Per the germline V gene, CDR1 is SGHRS and CDR2 is YFSETQ. V was clipped by 0 bases and J by 6 bases, with 16 bases between them. The CDR3 has 15 amino acids. CDR3 in amino acids: CASSLANQGRGEQYF. Written as DNA, the CDR3 is TGCGCCAGCAGCTTGGCCAATCAGGGTAGGGGCGAGCAGTACTTC.

This rearrangement joins TRBV6-5 to TRBJ2-1, with D maybe TRBD2 (5 bases). The CDR3 is made up of 14 amino acids. Trimming cost V 6 bases and J 3 bases, with 12 bases left between them. From germline, CDR1 is MNHEY and CDR2 SVGAGI. The CDR3 coding sequence is TGTGCCAGCAGACCTCCGGGGTTCTACAATGAGCAGTTCTTC. Translation: CASRPPGFYNEQFF.

The sample holds a few counts of this clone. This rearrangement joins TRBV5-1 to TRBJ2-5; 8 nucleotides agree with TRBD1. With the DNA end fitting TRBJ2-7 better, the J assignment may be wrong. CDR3 length equals 15 residues. CDR1 and CDR2 (germline): SGHRS, YFSETQ. The DNA for the CDR3 is TGCGCCAGCAGCTTCGCGGACAGGGAAAACTACGAGCAGTACTTC. This encodes CASSFADRENYEQYF.

This chain's CDR3 is CASSLRTGSSPLHF. The CDR3 DNA reads as TGTGCCAGCAGCTTGAGGACAGGCTCTTCACCCCTCCACTTT. The chain has TRBV5-5 and TRBJ1-6; 7 bases are a match to TRBD1. Per germline, CDR1 SGHKS and CDR2 YYEKEE (reference sequence). The trim removed 1 base at V and 9 bases at J, leaving 4 bases unmatched. The CDR3 consists of 14 residues. Full variable domain (missing parts from reference TRBV5-5 and TRBJ1-6): DAGVTQSPTHLIKTRGQQVTLRCSPISGHKSVSWYQQVLGQGPQFIFQYYEKEERGRGNFPDRFSARQFPNYSSELNVNALLLGDSALYLCASSLRTGSSPLHFGNGTRLTVT.

This chain links TRBV18 with TRBJ2-2; 8 bases are a match to TRBD2. The J segment lost 6 bases and the V segment lost 1 base, leaving 16 bases of the junction unmatched. The CDR3 is 19 amino acids. Germline V gives CDR1 KGHSH, CDR2 LQKENI. CDR3 region: CASSPRAKGLTSVPGELFF. CDR3 nucleotide sequence: TGTGCCAGCTCACCACGGGCCAAGGGCTTGACTAGCGTCCCCGGGGAGCTGTTTTTT.

As to this clone: One junction end disagrees with the germline gene, perhaps due to a read error. The chain has TRBV7-9 and TRBJ2-3; TRBD1 matches at 9 bases. The CDR3 contains 15 residues. The germline CDR1 and CDR2 sequences are SEHNR and FQNEAQ (reference sequence). In DNA, the CDR3 is TGTGTCAGCAGCTTAGGGACAGGGCACACAGATACGCAGTATTTT. Protein sequence: CVSSLGTGHTDTQYF. Looking up the rest from reference TRBV7-9 and TRBJ2-3 gives the full variable domain: DTGVSQNPRHKITKRGQNVTFRCDPISEHNRLYWYRQTLGQGPEFLTYFQNEAQLEKSRLLSDRFSAERPKGSFSTLEIQRTEQGDSAMYLCVSSLGTGHTDTQYFGPGTRLTVL.

The chain uses TRBV7-9 and TRBJ2-2; D may be TRBD2 (5 bases). This CDR3 spans 12 amino acids. The germline V gene encodes CDR1 SEHNR and CDR2 FQNEAQ (reference sequence). V lost 0 bases to trimming and J lost 12 bases, with 8 bases between them. CDR3 nucleotide sequence: TGTGCCAGCAGCTTAGCGTCGGGAAAGCTGTTTTTT. Protein: CASSLASGKLFF.